This entry concerns a single T cell receptor (beta chain). The antigen is unknown. The sample originates from a study of Graves' ophthalmopathy and Graves' hyperthyroidism. Overall study results and limits: Ophthalmopathy and stable hyperthyroidism were discriminated by a 13-signature model, with roughly 90% sensitivity and approximately 77% specificity. Most expanded clonotypes from thyroid (those above 0.001 frequency) were also found in blood.

Researchers turned away patients with other autoimmune diseases, uncontrolled infections, pregnancy or lactation. The PBMCs used were ones drawn from over 9.5 ml of fresh peripheral blood. Using RNA transcripts, the TCR beta CDR3 regions were amplified. Investigators did first-round RT-PCR with HTBI primers, then second-round multiplex PCR. TCRdb processed the multiplex PCR reads anew with MiXCR; each CDR3 protein has one entry. The sample carries about 370,000 distinct CDR3 sequences, approximately 16% recorded once. From germline, CDR1 is DFQATT and CDR2 SNEGSKA (reference sequence). The CDR3 spans 14 residues. The V gene end was trimmed by 6 bases and the J gene end by 5 bases; junction bases not matched to a gene: 4.

The rearrangement uses TRBV20-1 and TRBJ1-6; TRBD1 agrees at 10 bases. The clonotype originates from a woman under 30 with Graves' ophthalmopathy. Input material: peripheral blood. CDR3 residues: CSAPGTGDNSPLHF. CDR3 DNA sequence: TGCAGTGCCCCCGGGACAGGGGATAATTCACCCCTCCACTTT.